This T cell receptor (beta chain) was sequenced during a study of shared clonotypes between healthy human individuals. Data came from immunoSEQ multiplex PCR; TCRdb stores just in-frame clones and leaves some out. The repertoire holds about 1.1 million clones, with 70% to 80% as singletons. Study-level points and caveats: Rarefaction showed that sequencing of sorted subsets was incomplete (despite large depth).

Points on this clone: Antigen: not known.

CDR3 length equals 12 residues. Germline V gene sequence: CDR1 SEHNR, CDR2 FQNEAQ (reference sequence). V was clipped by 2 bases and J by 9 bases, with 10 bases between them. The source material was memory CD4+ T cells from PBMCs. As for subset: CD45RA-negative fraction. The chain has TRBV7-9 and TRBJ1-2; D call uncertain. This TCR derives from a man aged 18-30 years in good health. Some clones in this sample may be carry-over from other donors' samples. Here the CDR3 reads CASSLNTGSYTF. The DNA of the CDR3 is TGTGCCAGCAGCTTAAATACGGGAAGCTACACCTTC.